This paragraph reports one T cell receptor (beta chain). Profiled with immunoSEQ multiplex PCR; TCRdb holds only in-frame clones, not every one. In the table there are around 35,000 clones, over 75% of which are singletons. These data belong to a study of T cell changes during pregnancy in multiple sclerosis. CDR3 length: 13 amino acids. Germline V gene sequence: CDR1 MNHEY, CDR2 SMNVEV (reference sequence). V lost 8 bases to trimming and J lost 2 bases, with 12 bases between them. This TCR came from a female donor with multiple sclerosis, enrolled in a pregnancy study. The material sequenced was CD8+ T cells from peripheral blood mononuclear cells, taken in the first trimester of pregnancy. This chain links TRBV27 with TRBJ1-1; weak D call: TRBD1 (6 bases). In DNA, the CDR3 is TGTGCCAGCGGTTACAGGGAAAACACTGAAGCTTTCTTT. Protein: CASGYRENTEAFF.